The 22 T cell receptor beta chains in this list originate from one sample, sequenced in a study of cytomegalovirus exposure and HLA in healthy donors. The PCR made use of 60 Vbeta and 13 Jbeta primers. Clones were read by immunoSEQ multiplex PCR, and TCRdb kept only the in-frame ones, dropping some. The sample lists 100,000 or so clones, around four fifths occurring once. The sequencing sample was made of PBMCs. Receptors were obtained from a man aged 25 to 40 in good health and CMV-seronegative.

This chain links TRBV5-4 with TRBJ1-4; TRBD1 agrees at 9 bases. This CDR3 region has 15 residues. Per germline, CDR1 SGHNT and CDR2 YYREEE (reference sequence). V dropped 1 base and J dropped 4; count of bases not matched to a gene: 2. The CDR3: CASSLRTGVNEKLFF. Here the CDR3 DNA reads TGTGCCAGCAGCTTGAGGACAGGGGTTAATGAAAAACTGTTTTTT.

The rearrangement links TRBV27 to TRBJ1-2; a weak D match, TRBD1 (5 bases). CDR1 MNHEY and CDR2 SMNVEV come from the germline V gene (reference sequence). The CDR3 totals 18 residues. Between the trimmed V and J ends, which lost 5 bases and 4 bases, there was a span of 26 bases. DNA for the CDR3: TGTGCCAGCAGTGCATGGGACTACCGTTCTAAACGGTTCTATGGCTACACCTTC. Its protein is CASSAWDYRSKRFYGYTF.

This clone was found a few times. The chain has TRBV10-1 and TRBJ2-1; TRBD1 aligns across 11 bases. V shed 0 bases, J shed 9 bases, and the junction held 7 bases outside the gene matches. This CDR3 region has 16 residues. Germline V gene data show CDR1 as WNHNN and CDR2 as SYGVQD (reference sequence). CDR3 in amino acids: CASSESGTGGHSEQFF. CDR3 DNA: TGCGCCAGCAGTGAGTCAGGGACAGGGGGTCACAGTGAGCAGTTCTTC.

In its sample, this clone was seen a few times. The rearrangement links TRBV10-3 to TRBJ1-3; TRBD1 aligns across 8 bases. Losses at the gene ends were 6 bases for V and 0 bases for J; bases not matched to a gene: 7. Germline V lookup: CDR1 ENHRY, CDR2 SYGVKD. The CDR3 has 16 residues. The CDR3 sequence is CAIRDITGGSGNTIYF. The CDR3 DNA sequence: TGTGCCATCAGGGATATTACAGGGGGCTCTGGAAACACCATATATTTT.

V usage is TRBV30 and J usage is TRBJ2-1; TRBD2 matches 9 bases. Germline V gene sequence: CDR1 GTSNPN, CDR2 SVGIG (reference sequence). The CDR3 runs to 14 residues. V gave up 5 bases and J gave up 4 bases; unmatched junction bases: 6. The CDR3 DNA is TGTGCCTGGTGGGGCCTAGCGGGGTACAATGAGCAGTTCTTC. Translating it yields CAWWGLAGYNEQFF.

The chain combines TRBV28 with TRBJ2-2, with 9 bases lining up with TRBD2. V was pared by 5 bases and J by 10 bases, with 17 bases of the junction left unmatched. This CDR3 region has 17 residues. Per the germline V gene, CDR1 is MDHEN and CDR2 is SYDVKM. DNA of the CDR3: TGTGCCAGCAGTCCGGTGGTTCAGCGGGAGGAATCGGTGGAGCTGTTTTTT. This encodes CASSPVVQREESVELFF.

The rearrangement links TRBV5-5 to TRBJ2-7, with D hard to call. Trimming pared 1 base from V and 3 bases from J, leaving 5 bases between. The CDR3 length is 12 residues. Per germline, CDR1 SGHKS and CDR2 YYEKEE (reference sequence). The CDR3 bases are TGTGCCAGCAGCTTGCCCGTCTACGAGCAGTACTTC. The encoded protein is CASSLPVYEQYF.

This chain joins TRBV5-8 and TRBJ1-1; D not certain. Germline CDR1 reads SGHTS; CDR2 reads YDEGEE. The CDR3 runs to 12 residues. The V end was cut by 0 bases, the J end by 10 bases, with 10 bases between. The CDR3 DNA follows: TGTGCCAGCAGCTTGGACCACGCGGGAGCTTTCTTT. This gives the protein CASSLDHAGAFF.

CDR3 DNA sequence: TGCGCCAGCAGCCTGGGACTAGCGGGAGGCCTTTACAATGAGCAGTTCTTC. It specifies CASSLGLAGGLYNEQFF. The chain employs TRBV5-1 and TRBJ2-1; the match to TRBD2 covers 15 bases. Per germline, CDR1 SGHRS and CDR2 YFSETQ. This CDR3 has 17 residues. V trimming: 4 bases; J trimming: 4 bases; junction bases outside the gene matches: 6.

This sequence joins TRBV19 and TRBJ1-3, with D possibly matching TRBD1 (5 bases). Germline CDR1 is LNHDA and CDR2 is SQIVND (reference sequence). Between the trimmed V and J ends, which lost 6 bases and 4 bases, there was a span of 13 bases. The CDR3 extends over 14 amino acids. CDR3 loop: CASRTDPGGNTIYF. For the CDR3, the DNA is TGTGCCAGTAGGACAGATCCAGGAGGAAACACCATATATTTT.

CDR3 DNA sequence: TGCGCCAGCAGCTGGGACTCGCGAAATGAGCAGTTCTTC. Translation: CASSWDSRNEQFF. This chain links TRBV5-1 with TRBJ2-1; D possibly corresponds to TRBD2 (6 bases). This CDR3 spans 13 amino acids. The germline V gene encodes CDR1 SGHRS and CDR2 YFSETQ. V lost 3 bases, J lost 7 bases, and 11 bases lay in between.

A word on this clone: Other DNA sequences in this sample translate to the same CDR3. The rearrangement uses TRBV10-3 and TRBJ1-2; TRBD1 matches at 12 bases. The CDR3 is 15 residues long. J gave up 4 bases and V 5 bases, and 5 bases lay outside the gene matches. Germline CDR1 ENHRY, CDR2 SYGVKD. CDR3 loop: CAISHGTGGGYGYTF. The CDR3 DNA sequence: TGTGCCATCAGTCACGGGACAGGGGGCGGCTATGGCTACACCTTC.

The gene calls are TRBV27 and TRBJ1-2; 7 nucleotides match TRBD1. Germline V gene data show CDR1 as MNHEY and CDR2 as SMNVEV (reference sequence). V lost 4 bases to trimming and J lost 8 bases; unmatched junction nucleotides: 10. The CDR3 has 14 amino acids. The chain's CDR3 is CASSSETGVRGYTF. The CDR3 region has the DNA TGTGCCAGCAGTTCTGAAACAGGGGTTCGAGGCTACACCTTC.

The V call is TRBV5-6, the J call TRBJ2-7; 8 nucleotides match TRBD2. Germline V gives CDR1 SGHDT, CDR2 YYEEEE. The trim removed 4 bases at V and 2 bases at J, leaving 8 bases unmatched. The CDR3 spans 15 residues. CDR3 nucleotides: TGTGCCAGCAGCCGCATAACGGGAGGGCCCTACGAGCAGTACTTC. It specifies CASSRITGGPYEQYF.

The chain carries TRBV15 and TRBJ2-7; D is perhaps TRBD2 (5 bases). The CDR3 totals 17 residues. Germline-derived CDR1 and CDR2 are LNHNV and YYDKDF (reference sequence). V gave up 0 bases and J gave up 3 bases, with 18 bases separating them. The CDR3 sequence is CATSRDESEGRYYEQYF. CDR3 nucleotides: TGTGCCACCAGCAGAGACGAATCTGAGGGAAGATACTACGAGCAGTACTTC.

The chain couples TRBV5-6 to TRBJ2-1; the match to TRBD2 covers 9 bases. Germline V gene sequence: CDR1 SGHDT, CDR2 YYEEEE. CDR3 length: 16 residues. V gave up 1 base and J gave up 4 bases; unmatched junction bases: 6. This CDR3 is CASSLLTSGFYNEQFF. Here the CDR3 DNA reads TGTGCCAGCAGCTTGTTGACTAGCGGCTTTTACAATGAGCAGTTCTTC.

This clone has just one count. V is TRBV19 and J is TRBJ2-7; D is possibly TRBD1 (6 bases). V lost 6 bases and J lost 9, with 18 bases in between. Germline CDR1 reads LNHDA; CDR2 reads SQIVND (reference sequence). The length of the CDR3 is 13 residues. In DNA, the CDR3 is TGTGCCAGTAGCAATGGGGGCTCGGCTGGGCAGTACTTC. This translates into CASSNGGSAGQYF.

The chain has TRBV27 and TRBJ1-5; no clear D. Germline CDR1 MNHEY, CDR2 SMNVEV (reference sequence). The CDR3 is 12 amino acids. V was shortened by 2 bases and J by 6 bases, with 5 bases between the two germline ends. CDR3 bases: TGTGCCAGCAGTTTACGAGGTCAGCCCCAGCATTTT. It specifies CASSLRGQPQHF.

The gene calls are TRBV25-1 and TRBJ2-7; a possible D gene is TRBD1 (6 bases). The V end was cut by 2 bases, the J end by 5 bases, with 13 bases between. The germline V gene encodes CDR1 MGHDK and CDR2 SYGVNS. This CDR3 is 14 amino acids long. CDR3 amino acids: CASSELTGRDEQYF. CDR3 sequence (DNA): TGTGCCAGCAGTGAACTGACAGGTCGGGACGAGCAGTACTTC.

The chain links TRBV6-5 to TRBJ2-5; 8 bases are a match to TRBD2. The junction had 6 bases not matched to a gene; V was cut back by 2 bases and J by 4 bases. This CDR3 region has 15 residues. CDR1 is MNHEY and CDR2 is SVGAGI in the germline V gene. CDR3 sequence (DNA): TGTGCCAGCAGTTACGTTGCGGGAGGATCAGAGACCCAGTACTTC. Its protein is CASSYVAGGSETQYF.

The chain has TRBV29-1 and TRBJ2-7; 10 nucleotides agree with TRBD2. After removal of 6 bases from V and 7 bases from J, the junction contained 9 bases not matched to a gene. This CDR3 contains 13 residues. CDR1 and CDR2 from the germline V gene are SQVTM and ANQGSEA. The CDR3 loop is CSVELAGSGEQYF. CDR3 in DNA: TGCAGCGTAGAACTAGCGGGGTCCGGGGAGCAGTACTTC.

V and J are TRBV18 and TRBJ2-5, with TRBD1 as a possible D gene (5 bases). The J call may be incorrect, as the DNA end agrees better with TRBJ2-7. Germline V CDR1 and CDR2: KGHSH, LQKENI. The CDR3 is 13 residues long. CDR3 in DNA: TGTGCCAGCTCACCGGACACCAACTACGAGCAGTACTTC. As protein: CASSPDTNYEQYF.